Following are 7 T cell receptor beta chains from one sample sequenced in a study of T cell responses to AZD1222 COVID-19 vaccine. Sequencing used immunoSEQ multiplex PCR; TCRdb keeps in-frame clones, though not all of them. The sample shows 140,000 to 150,000 clones, around 90% of them seen only once. Sequenced material: peripheral blood, taken 28 days after the second dose of the MenACWY control vaccine. The receptor source for this set is an adult who received the MenACWY meningococcal vaccine as a control.

CDR3 in DNA: TGTGCCAGCAGTTATGGGTACACCATGGGGGAGCAGTACTTC. It is translated as CASSYGYTMGEQYF. The J gene is TRBJ2-7, the V gene TRBV6-2 or TRBV6-3; D is ambiguous. This CDR3 has 14 residues. Trimming stripped 3 bases from V and 7 bases from J, with 16 bases between. Germline-derived CDR1 and CDR2 are MNHEY and SVGEGT.

This chain uses TRBV30 with TRBJ1-2; D not certain. Germline V CDR1 and CDR2: GTSNPN, SVGIG (reference sequence). V gave up 0 bases and J gave up 0 bases, with 8 bases separating them. CDR3 size: 14 residues. The CDR3 bases are TGTGCCTGGAGTGTAAGGCAAGCTAACTATGGCTACACCTTC. Encoded protein: CAWSVRQANYGYTF.

The chain is built from TRBV5-1 and TRBJ1-1; 7 bases agree with TRBD1. The CDR3 extends over 16 amino acids. Trimming removed 3 bases from V and 1 base from J; junction bases left unmatched: 9. Germline CDR1 is SGHRS and CDR2 is YFSETQ. CDR3 amino acids: CASSSTWGQSNTEAFF. The CDR3 DNA reads as TGCGCCAGCAGCTCCACCTGGGGACAGTCGAACACTGAAGCTTTCTTT.

The chain combines TRBV12-3 or TRBV12-4 with TRBJ2-7; D not certain. Deletions cut 5 bases from V and 3 bases from J, with 8 bases between. The CDR3 runs 12 residues. This chain's CDR3 is CASSAAVYEQYF. DNA of the CDR3: TGTGCCAGCAGTGCAGCAGTCTACGAGCAGTACTTC.

The CDR3 DNA sequence: TGTGCCAGCAGGCCTACAGGGCCCTACGAGCAGTACTTC. Translated, it gives CASRPTGPYEQYF. The V call is TRBV12-3 or TRBV12-4, the J call TRBJ2-7; D possibly corresponds to TRBD1 (6 bases). The CDR3 is made up of 13 amino acids. V was clipped by 6 bases and J by 2 bases, with 11 bases between them.

This rearrangement joins TRBV5-6 to TRBJ1-6, with D hard to call. The CDR3 runs to 14 residues. With 2 bases removed from V and 5 bases from J, the gap between germline ends came to 8 bases. Germline CDR1 reads SGHDT; CDR2 reads YYEEEE. The CDR3 region has the DNA TGTGCCAGCAGCTTTGTCGTCGATAATTCACCCCTCCACTTT. Translating gives CASSFVVDNSPLHF.

CDR3 protein: CASIGGLNTEAFF. Written as DNA, the CDR3 is TGTGCCAGCATCGGGGGACTGAACACTGAAGCTTTCTTT. The chain has TRBV6-5 and TRBJ1-1, with a possible D match to TRBD1 (5 bases). The CDR3 sequence is 13 residues long. V was shortened by 7 bases and J by 0 bases, with 9 bases between the two germline ends. CDR1 is MNHEY and CDR2 is SVGAGI in the germline V gene.